This T cell receptor beta chain was profiled in a study of T cell responses to AZD1222 COVID-19 vaccine. Study-level points and caveats: Among AZD1222 vaccinees, only six were seropositive at baseline. Unmutated variant regions are reportedly targeted by nearly half of spike-specific TCRs. With dominance at 160-218 and 743-854, vaccine-associated CD4 TCRs spanned spike. The donor group comprised mostly white British people and more females; the analysis possibly underestimated clonal diversity.

V dropped 4 bases and J dropped 7 bases, with 14 bases sitting between them. Germline V gene data show CDR1 as SGHNT and CDR2 as YENEEA. The CDR3 contains 14 residues. Comment on this clone: Its antigen is not known.

Using immunoSEQ multiplex PCR, the repertoire was profiled, and TCRdb retains in-frame clones only, with some absent. The data show about 130,000 clones, 80% to 95% seen once. The starting material was peripheral blood, obtained 28 days after the second AZD1222 dose. The receptor was derived from an adult who received the AZD1222 COVID-19 vaccine. V is TRBV11-3 and J is TRBJ1-5, with D possibly being TRBD1 (5 bases). The CDR3 DNA reads as TGTGCCAGCAGCTCCGGAGGGGAGGGGCAGCCCCAGCATTTT. It encodes CASSSGGEGQPQHF.